This passage covers 18 T cell receptor beta chains from one sample sequenced in a study of technical replicates of blood from several donors (dated by TCRdb to 2015 to 2018). The library was prepared using the immunoSEQ multiplex PCR assay. Not all clones reach the TCRdb copy of this immuneACCESS table, which keeps in-frame sequences only. Checked studies attribute under half of the gap to unresolved V genes and leave the rest unexplained. This sample gives roughly 90,000 clones in total; 95% to 97% of them show up just once. Approximately 0.36% of the sample rests with the top ten. Specimen: T cells isolated from PBMCs. The receptors were sampled from a human donor in good health.

This chain links TRBV4-1 with TRBJ2-3; D gene unclear. Germline V gene lookup returns CDR1 MGHRA and CDR2 YSYEKL. V lost 0 bases and J 7 bases, leaving 5 bases between the germline ends. The CDR3 length is 12 residues. CDR3: CASSQESYTQYF. The CDR3 coding sequence is TGCGCCAGCAGCCAAGAATCCTATACGCAGTATTTT.

This clone was detected only once. Because the CDR3's place on the DNA is in doubt, the DNA is left out and the CDR3 is given as listed by TCRdb. This chain joins TRBV6-5 and TRBJ2-2; the table's D call TRBD2 went unverified against the DNA. From germline, CDR1 is MNHEY and CDR2 SVGAGI. The CDR3 sequence runs 14 residues, both termini included. CDR3 amino acids: CASSSSAGIGELFF.

The rearrangement links TRBV14 to TRBJ2-2, with 12 bases identical to TRBD2. CDR3 length equals 18 residues. Trimming took 1 base from V and 0 from J; bases not matched to a gene: 3. In germline, CDR1 is SGHDN, CDR2 FVKESK. The CDR3 is CASSQALAGGPNTGELFF. The CDR3 coding sequence is TGTGCCAGCAGCCAAGCACTAGCGGGAGGACCGAACACCGGGGAGCTGTTTTTT.

The J gene is TRBJ2-3, the V gene TRBV4-2; 10 bases line up with TRBD2. The trim removed 0 bases at V and 1 base at J, leaving 4 bases unmatched. Per the germline V gene, CDR1 is LGHNA and CDR2 is YNFKEQ. The CDR3 has 17 residues. CDR3: CASSQDPLAGRTDTQYF. The CDR3 DNA is TGTGCCAGCAGCCAAGATCCACTAGCGGGACGCACAGATACGCAGTATTTT.

This clone has just one count. The chain couples TRBV6-1 to TRBJ1-5; D is ambiguous. Germline loops: CDR1 MNHNS, CDR2 SASEGT. V was trimmed by 3 bases and J by 0 bases, leaving 18 bases between them. CDR3 size: 18 residues. CDR3 in amino acids: CASSDFGVGRFSNQPQHF. CDR3 DNA sequence: TGTGCCAGCAGTGATTTTGGGGTAGGGAGGTTTAGCAATCAGCCCCAGCATTTT.

The chain recombines TRBV7-8 with TRBJ2-7; D is possibly TRBD2 (6 bases). Per the germline V gene, CDR1 is SGHVS and CDR2 is FQNEAQ. The CDR3 totals 15 residues. Trimming removed 6 bases at V and 3 bases at J, with 18 bases between. CDR3 nucleotides: TGTGCCAGCAGGCTAGGGGTAGCGGCCTTCTACGAGCAGTACTTC. Translation: CASRLGVAAFYEQYF.

This chain links TRBV2 with TRBJ1-1; D is possibly TRBD1 (6 bases). The CDR3 runs to 13 residues. Germline V gene data show CDR1 as SNHLY and CDR2 as FYNNEI. The V end lost 7 bases, the J end lost 0 bases, and 9 bases lay between the germline ends. In DNA, the CDR3 is TGTGCCAGCACGGGACACATGAACACTGAAGCTTTCTTT. Translated: CASTGHMNTEAFF.

This chain uses TRBV10-3 with TRBJ1-4; D unclear. Germline V CDR1 and CDR2: ENHRY, SYGVKD. V was shortened by 2 bases and J by 6 bases, with 4 bases between the two germline ends. This CDR3 is built from 12 residues. CDR3 nucleotides: TGTGCCATCAGTGAGAGAGATGAAAAACTGTTTTTT. Translated, it gives CAISERDEKLFF.

The chain employs TRBV2 and TRBJ1-1, with TRBD1 identical over 7 bases. J gave up 0 bases and V 3 bases, and 4 bases lay outside the gene matches. This CDR3 has 15 residues. Germline CDR1 and CDR2: SNHLY and FYNNEI. The CDR3 nucleotides are TGTGCCAGCAGTGATCAGGGGGATATGAACACTGAAGCTTTCTTT. This codes for CASSDQGDMNTEAFF.

This sequence joins TRBV10-3 and TRBJ1-1; a possible D gene is TRBD1 (5 bases). The CDR3 covers 13 residues. Germline CDR1 reads ENHRY; CDR2 reads SYGVKD. V was shortened by 8 bases and J by 6 bases, with 16 bases between the two germline ends. CDR3 sequence (DNA): TGTGCCATCCAAGACAGCGGGGGGGCTGAAGCTTTCTTT. Protein: CAIQDSGGAEAFF.

V is TRBV7-2 and J is TRBJ2-3; D call uncertain. Germline CDR1 reads SGHTA; CDR2 reads FQGNSA. V lost 1 base to trimming and J lost 6 bases, with 8 bases between them. The CDR3 has 13 amino acids. CDR3 region: CASSLGWPDTQYF. In DNA form, the CDR3 reads TGTGCCAGCAGCTTAGGGTGGCCCGATACGCAGTATTTT.

The chain has TRBV6-1 and TRBJ2-5; 7 bases map to TRBD1. Trimming took 1 base from V and 2 from J; bases not matched to a gene: 4. The germline CDR1 and CDR2 sequences are MNHNS and SASEGT. CDR3 length equals 15 residues. The CDR3 DNA reads as TGTGCCAGCAGTGAAGGGGGGACAGCGCAAGAGACCCAGTACTTC. Translating gives CASSEGGTAQETQYF.

This clone has only one observation. The chain recombines TRBV6-1 with TRBJ1-3, with 7 bases matching TRBD1. Germline V gene data show CDR1 as MNHNS and CDR2 as SASEGT. CDR3 size: 15 residues. Losses at the gene ends were 5 bases for V and 2 bases for J; bases not matched to a gene: 6. The CDR3 DNA reads as TGTGCCAGCAGTCCACAGGGGCTTACTGGAAACACCATATATTTT. Translating it yields CASSPQGLTGNTIYF.

V is TRBV7-9 and J is TRBJ2-7; perhaps TRBD1 as D (6 bases). The V gene lost 4 bases and the J gene lost 3 bases, with 7 bases spanning the gap. Germline CDR1 and CDR2: SEHNR and FQNEAQ (reference sequence). This CDR3 is 12 amino acids long. The CDR3 sequence: CASSWDNYEQYF. DNA for the CDR3: TGTGCCAGCAGCTGGGACAACTACGAGCAGTACTTC.

The V call is TRBV6-1, the J call TRBJ2-5, with TRBD2 identical over 8 bases. The CDR3 sequence is 14 residues long. The V gene end was trimmed by 8 bases and the J gene end by 1 base; junction bases not matched to a gene: 6. In germline, CDR1 is MNHNS, CDR2 SASEGT. CDR3: CASSRSGAQETQYF. DNA for the CDR3: TGTGCCAGCTCCCGTAGCGGGGCCCAAGAGACCCAGTACTTC.

The chain recombines TRBV6-5 with TRBJ1-1; D gene unclear. CDR1 and CDR2 from the germline V gene are MNHEY and SVGAGI. CDR3 length equals 13 residues. V was trimmed by 5 bases and J by 4 bases, leaving 11 bases between them. CDR3 amino acids: CASSTVVGTEAFF. The CDR3 DNA sequence: TGTGCCAGCAGTACAGTGGTGGGCACTGAAGCTTTCTTT.

This clone appeared once. This chain connects TRBV23-1 to TRBJ2-3; TRBD2 aligns across 9 bases. TRBV23-1 has ORF status, its function being uncertain. With V trimmed by 4 bases and J by 5 bases, 7 bases remained unmatched. The CDR3 extends over 15 amino acids. The CDR3 DNA reads as TGCGCCAGCAGTCGCGCCCAGCGGGAGGTAGATACGCAGTATTTT. Its translation is CASSRAQREVDTQYF.

V is TRBV5-1 and J is TRBJ2-5; perhaps TRBD1 as D (6 bases). This CDR3 spans 14 amino acids. The germline gives CDR1 SGHRS, CDR2 YFSETQ. The ends were cut back, 0 bases at V and 2 bases at J, with 8 bases in the middle. CDR3 region: CASSLDREQETQYF. The DNA of the CDR3 is TGCGCCAGCAGCTTGGACAGGGAGCAAGAGACCCAGTACTTC.